A selection of T cell receptor beta chains follows, all from one sample in a study of control samples from healthy donors and cancer patients. Some clones are missing from TCRdb's copy, which holds only in-frame ones; the method was immunoSEQ multiplex PCR. The sample lists about 130,000 clones; roughly 91% were seen once. The sample taken for sequencing was PBMCs. These receptors were collected from a man between 50 and 59 years old with head and neck cancer. CDR3s include the opening cysteine and the closing phenylalanine or tryptophan. Each record gives: J gene, V gene, clone size, D gene, CDR3 DNA, CDR3 protein. A D gene is named only where the DNA matches it firmly. Not all rows give a size; the values are once, few, many and, for expanded clones, a class.

TRBJ1-5,TRBV7-9,NA,TRBD1,TGTGCCAGCAGCTTCGACAGGGGGAATCAGCCCCAGCATTTT,CASSFDRGNQPQHF
TRBJ2-3,TRBV7-2,NA,NA,TGTGCCAGCAGCTTCCAGGGGATACCCACCACCGATACGCAGTATTTT,CASSFQGIPTTDTQYF
TRBJ1-1,TRBV5-1,once,TRBD1,TGCGCCAGCGGCGGACAGGGCACGATGAACACTGAAGCTTTCTTT,CASGGQGTMNTEAFF
TRBJ2-1,TRBV19,NA,TRBD1,TGTGCCAGTAGTAGATCCGGGACAGCCTCCTACAATGAGCAGTTCTTC,CASSRSGTASYNEQFF
TRBJ2-1,TRBV5-6,NA,TRBD2,TGTGCCAGCAGCTTGCAGGACCCGGGAGGTGGGAATGAGCAGCTCTTC,CASSLQDPGGGNEQLF
TRBJ2-7,TRBV9,NA,TRBD2,TGTGCCAGCAGCGTAGCGGGACTAGCCAGCGAGCAGTACTTC,CASSVAGLASEQYF
TRBJ2-7,TRBV27,NA,TRBD1,TGTGCCAGCAGTTTCTCGGACAGGGAGAACGAGCAGTACTTC,CASSFSDRENEQYF
TRBJ2-7,TRBV11-2,NA,NA,TGTGCCAGCAAGGGGGTGGTCGACGAGCAGTACTTC,CASKGVVDEQYF
TRBJ1-2,TRBV5-1,NA,NA,TGCGCCAGCAGCTTGGTGGGGGGCGGCTACACCTTC,CASSLVGGGYTF
TRBJ2-7,TRBV5-4,NA,TRBD1,TGTGCCAGCAGCTTCACAGGGGCCCACGAGCAGTACTTC,CASSFTGAHEQYF
TRBJ1-2,TRBV4-1,NA,TRBD1,TGCGCCAGCAGCCAAGAGGGACAGACCACCTATGGCTACACCTTC,CASSQEGQTTYGYTF